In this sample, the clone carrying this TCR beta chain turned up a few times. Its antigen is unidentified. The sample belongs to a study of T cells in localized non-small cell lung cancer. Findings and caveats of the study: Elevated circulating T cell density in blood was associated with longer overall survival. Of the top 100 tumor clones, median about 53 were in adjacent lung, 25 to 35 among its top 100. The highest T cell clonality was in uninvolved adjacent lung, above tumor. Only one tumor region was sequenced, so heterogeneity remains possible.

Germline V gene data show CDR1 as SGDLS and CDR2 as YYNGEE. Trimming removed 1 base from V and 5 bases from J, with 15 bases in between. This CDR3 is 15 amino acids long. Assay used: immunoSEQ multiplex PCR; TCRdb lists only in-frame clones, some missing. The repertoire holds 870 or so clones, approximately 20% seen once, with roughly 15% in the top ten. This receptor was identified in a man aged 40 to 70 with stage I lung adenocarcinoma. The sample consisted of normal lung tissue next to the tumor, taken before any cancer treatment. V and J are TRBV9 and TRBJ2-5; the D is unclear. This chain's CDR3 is CASSVLGLAGETQYF. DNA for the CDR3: TGTGCCAGCAGCGTATTAGGTCTGGCTGGGGAGACCCAGTACTTC. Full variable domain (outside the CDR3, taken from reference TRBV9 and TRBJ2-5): DSGVTQTPKHLITATGQRVTLRCSPRSGDLSVYWYQQSLDQGLQFLIQYYNGEERAKGNILERFSAQQFPDLHSELNLSSLELGDSALYFCASSVLGLAGETQYFGPGTRLLVL.